The next 9 T cell receptor beta chains were all read from a single sample in a study of CD8 T cells in Susac syndrome. Random hexamers primed reverse transcription of about 0.5 to 1 ug RNA. TCRdb used MiXCR to reprocess the immunoSEQ multiplex PCR reads, holding one entry per CDR3 protein. Of 200,000 or so distinct CDR3 sequences listed, roughly 96% were seen once; the top ten hold 0.093%. Sequencing input: CD4+ T cells from PBMCs. These receptors were taken from a human donor with multiple sclerosis.

The rearrangement uses TRBV9 and TRBJ1-2; D unresolved. The CDR3 sequence is 12 residues long. Trimming shortened V by 1 base and J by 8 bases, and 9 bases separated the two germline ends. The germline V gene encodes CDR1 SGDLS and CDR2 YYNGEE. The CDR3 DNA sequence: TGTGCCAGCAGCGTAAAGGCGGGAGGCTACACCTTC. Its translation is CASSVKAGGYTF.

The V call is TRBV18, the J call TRBJ1-6; possible D gene TRBD1, 5 bases. This CDR3 comprises 14 residues. V was shortened by 6 bases and J by 10 bases, with 16 bases between the two germline ends. From germline, CDR1 is KGHSH and CDR2 LQKENI. CDR3 loop: CASSPQGSESPLHF. CDR3 DNA: TGTGCCAGCTCGCCCCAGGGAAGCGAATCACCCCTCCACTTT.

The V and J genes are TRBV11-2 and TRBJ1-1, with TRBD1 matching over 8 bases. The CDR3 loop spans 14 amino acids. Germline values: CDR1 SGHAT, CDR2 FQNNGV. J lost 3 bases, V lost 3 bases, and 3 bases had no gene match. The chain's CDR3 is CASSFRTGYTEAFF. The CDR3 DNA reads TGTGCCAGCAGCTTCCGGACAGGGTACACTGAAGCTTTCTTT.

This chain links TRBV20-1 with TRBJ2-2; 7 positions match TRBD1. With V trimmed by 6 bases and J by 0 bases, 4 bases remained unmatched. The CDR3 loop spans 14 amino acids. The germline gives CDR1 DFQATT, CDR2 SNEGSKA (reference sequence). DNA of the CDR3: TGCAGTGCCAGACAGGGAACGAACACCGGGGAGCTGTTTTTT. This sequence encodes CSARQGTNTGELFF.

The CDR3 reads CSVEPGEAFF. The CDR3 coding sequence is TGCAGCGTTGAACCAGGGGAAGCTTTCTTT. V gene TRBV29-1 combines with J gene TRBJ1-1, with TRBD1 as a possible D gene (5 bases). CDR3 length equals 10 residues. Trimming shortened V by 2 bases and J by 8 bases, and 6 bases separated the two germline ends. CDR1 and CDR2 from the germline V gene are SQVTM and ANQGSEA.

CDR3 bases: TGTGCCATCAGTGAGGGCGGGGGGGCCCAAGAGACCCAGTACTTC. It is translated as CAISEGGGAQETQYF. V gene TRBV10-3 combines with J gene TRBJ2-5; the match to TRBD2 covers 9 bases. CDR1 is ENHRY and CDR2 is SYGVKD in the germline V gene. This CDR3 region has 15 residues. J was trimmed by 1 base and V by 2 bases; bases with no gene match: 2.

The chain combines TRBV30 with TRBJ2-7; no reliable D call. V was pared by 2 bases and J by 6 bases, with 11 bases between. The CDR3 length is 12 residues. Germline CDR1 is GTSNPN and CDR2 is SVGIG (reference sequence). The CDR3 loop reads CAWSPGSAEQYF. The CDR3 DNA is TGTGCCTGGAGTCCTGGCTCCGCCGAGCAGTACTTC.

The chain couples TRBV14 to TRBJ1-1, with D hard to call. V lost 4 bases, J lost 0 bases, and 6 bases lay in between. The germline V gene encodes CDR1 SGHDN and CDR2 FVKESK. CDR3 size: 13 residues. The CDR3 here is CASSLHMNTEAFF. Here the CDR3 DNA reads TGTGCCAGCAGCCTCCACATGAACACTGAAGCTTTCTTT.

The chain employs TRBV24-1 and TRBJ2-1; D remains ambiguous. The CDR3 is 14 residues long. With 5 bases removed from V and 8 bases from J, the gap between germline ends came to 15 bases. The V gene's germline CDR1 is KGHDR and CDR2 SFDVKD. CDR3: CATSGPRRRYEQFF. DNA for the CDR3: TGTGCCACCAGTGGACCCCGCCGGCGGTATGAGCAGTTCTTC.